The 15 T cell receptor beta chains in this list originate from one sample, sequenced in a study of glioma-infiltrating T cells. The iRepertoire nested amplicon-rescue multiplex PCR amplified TCR alpha and beta CDR3s from RNA. TCRdb used MiXCR to reprocess the multiplex PCR reads, holding one entry per CDR3 protein. The sample includes 170,000 or so distinct CDR3 sequences, about 46% seen only once; the top ten take around 5.2%. Material for sequencing was glioma tissue, nonneoplastic brain tissue, or PBMCs (not recorded which). The receptors were gathered from a human donor with low-grade glioma or glioblastoma, undergoing nonglioma brain surgery, or in good health (not recorded which).

This clonotype was seen at least ten times. The rearrangement joins TRBV20-1 to TRBJ2-1; TRBD1 matches 7 bases. Germline trimming cut 0 bases from V and 7 bases from J; bases unmatched to any gene: 12. This CDR3 is 16 amino acids long. CDR1 is DFQATT and CDR2 is SNEGSKA in the germline V gene (reference sequence). This chain's CDR3 is CSARDFREGAQNEQFF. The CDR3 DNA sequence: TGCAGTGCTAGAGATTTTAGAGAGGGGGCGCAGAATGAGCAGTTCTTC.

This clonotype has a count of ten or more. This chain connects TRBV6-1 to TRBJ2-7; 7 positions agree with TRBD1. J was trimmed by 7 bases and V by 5 bases; bases with no gene match: 8. This CDR3 comprises 13 residues. CDR1 MNHNS and CDR2 SASEGT come from the germline V gene. The DNA of the CDR3 is TGTGCCAGCAGTTGGGGGACAGCGCGAGAGCAGTACTTC. Protein product: CASSWGTAREQYF.

At least ten counts were recorded for this clonotype. V is TRBV2 and J is TRBJ2-1, with D hard to call. With 4 bases removed from V and 10 bases from J, the gap between germline ends came to 8 bases. This CDR3 region has 11 residues. CDR1 and CDR2 from the germline V gene are SNHLY and FYNNEI. CDR3 sequence (DNA): TGTGCCAGCAGTGCCGTCCTCGAGCAGTTCTTC. Translating it yields CASSAVLEQFF. Full variable domain (rest looked up from reference TRBV2 and TRBJ2-1): EPEVTQTPSHQVTQMGQEVILRCVPISNHLYFYWYRQILGQKVEFLVSFYNNEISEKSEIFDDQFSVERPDGSNFTLKIRSTKLEDSAMYFCASSAVLEQFFGPGTRLTVL.

This clonotype was seen only once. The chain is built from TRBV5-1 and TRBJ2-3; the match to TRBD2 covers 11 bases. Looked up from germline, CDR1 is SGHRS and CDR2 is YFSETQ. The CDR3 is 15 amino acids. Trimming removed 5 bases from V and 5 bases from J; junction bases left unmatched: 7. The CDR3 reads CASRPLAGVVDTQYF. The CDR3, as DNA: TGCGCCAGCAGACCACTAGCGGGAGTGGTAGATACGCAGTATTTT. Full variable domain (remainder filled in from reference TRBV5-1 and TRBJ2-3): KAGVTQTPRYLIKTRGQQVTLSCSPISGHRSVSWYQQTPGQGLQFLFEYFSETQRNKGNFPGRFSGRQFSNSRSEMNVSTLELGDSALYLCASRPLAGVVDTQYFGPGTRLTVL.

The chain combines TRBV2 with TRBJ1-1, with D tentatively TRBD1 (6 bases). This CDR3 region has 14 residues. Trimming pared 4 bases from V and 4 bases from J, leaving 13 bases between. Germline values: CDR1 SNHLY, CDR2 FYNNEI. CDR3 in amino acids: CASSGHDRSTEAFF. The DNA of the CDR3 is TGTGCCAGCAGTGGGCATGACAGGAGCACTGAAGCTTTCTTT.

Comment on this clonotype: The junction departs from germline at one end; a sequencing error may be responsible. The chain links TRBV28 to TRBJ1-5; 7 bases are a match to TRBD1. This CDR3 comprises 12 residues. CDR1 and CDR2 (germline): MDHEN, SYDVKM. CDR3 sequence (DNA): TGTGCCAGCAGTGTACAGGGGAAGCCCCAGAATTTT. Translated: CASSVQGKPQNF.

This clonotype was picked up many times. V usage is TRBV10-3 and J usage is TRBJ2-1; D is possibly TRBD1 (6 bases). Looked up from germline, CDR1 is ENHRY and CDR2 is SYGVKD. Trimming left V 5 bases short and J 0 bases short, with 14 bases between. The CDR3 has 16 amino acids. CDR3 DNA sequence: TGTGCCATCAGTTCTCCACAGGGATTCTCCTACAATGAGCAGTTCTTC. It yields the protein CAISSPQGFSYNEQFF.

This clonotype occurred many times. The CDR3 loop is CAISVSSGFIEQYF. The CDR3 nucleotides read TGTGCCATCAGTGTCAGTTCAGGCTTCATCGAGCAGTACTTC. This chain connects TRBV10-3 to TRBJ2-7; D is unclear. The V gene's germline CDR1 is ENHRY and CDR2 SYGVKD. V gave up 4 bases and J gave up 6 bases, with 16 bases separating them. This CDR3 contains 14 residues.

This clonotype appeared a few times. The chain has TRBV29-1 and TRBJ2-7; D not certain. This CDR3 spans 11 amino acids. Trimming cost V 6 bases and J 5 bases, with 11 bases left between them. Germline V gene sequence: CDR1 SQVTM, CDR2 ANQGSEA. The CDR3 spells CSVASVDEQYF. CDR3 in DNA: TGCAGCGTGGCGTCGGTAGACGAGCAGTACTTC.

This chain links TRBV7-8 with TRBJ2-1, with D possibly TRBD1 on 5 matching bases. The J call is in doubt because the DNA end fits TRBJ2-7 better. Germline lookup yields CDR1 SGHVS and CDR2 FQNEAQ. The CDR3 totals 13 residues. CDR3 sequence (DNA): TGTGCCAGCAGGAGAAGCCGGACAACCGAGCAGTACTTC. It yields the protein CASRRSRTTEQYF.

This clonotype was detected ten times or more. V gene TRBV28 combines with J gene TRBJ2-7; tentatively, D is TRBD2 (6 bases). The CDR3 has 14 amino acids. Germline-derived CDR1 and CDR2 are MDHEN and SYDVKM. Trimming left V 4 bases short and J 0 bases short, with 10 bases between. The CDR3 sequence is CASSSNSGSYEQYF. CDR3 coding DNA: TGTGCCAGCAGTTCGAATAGCGGCTCCTACGAGCAGTACTTC.

Comments on this clonotype: A much larger clone lies a single base off, so this may be a read error. V gene TRBV20-1 combines with J gene TRBJ2-7; the D is unclear. There are 16 residues in the CDR3. Trimming left V 0 bases short and J 5 bases short, with 20 bases between. Germline values: CDR1 DFQATT, CDR2 SNEGSKA (reference sequence). CDR3 sequence (DNA): TGCAGTGCTAGAGATTTGGCGGAGACACGGATTCACGAGCAGTACTTC. Its protein product is CSARDLAETRIHEQYF.

In regard to this clonotype: One base away lies a much larger clone, so this may be a sequencing read error. The rearrangement links TRBV6-2 or TRBV6-3 to TRBJ2-2; TRBD1 might be the D (6 bases). The germline CDR1 and CDR2 sequences are MNHEY and SVGEGT. The CDR3 sequence is 13 residues long. V lost 9 bases and J lost 5, with 13 bases in between. CDR3 amino acids: CARRRGGTGELFF. CDR3 bases: TGTGCCAGAAGGCGAGGGGGTACCGGGGAGCTGTTTTTT.

Worth noting for this clonotype: The junction shows a germline mismatch at one end, possibly a read error. The J gene is TRBJ2-5, the V gene TRBV18; 8 nucleotides agree with TRBD2. Germline CDR1 is KGHSH and CDR2 is LQKENI. The length of the CDR3 is 13 residues. The CDR3 loop reads CASSRGGQEAQYF. For the CDR3, the DNA is TGTGCCAGCTCTCGGGGGGGCCAAGAGGCCCAGTACTTC.

The sample holds a few counts of this clonotype. A junction end diverges from the germline sequence, so it may reflect a read error. The chain recombines TRBV7-9 with TRBJ2-1; D gene ambiguous. The CDR3 is 15 residues long. The germline V gene encodes CDR1 SEHNR and CDR2 FQNEAQ (reference sequence). CDR3 sequence: CASSLTAGTYDEQFF. As DNA, the CDR3 is TGTGCCAGCAGCTTAACGGCAGGCACCTACGATGAGCAGTTCTTC.